The 5 T cell receptor beta chains presented below share a single source sample, sequenced in a study of T cells in Graves' hyperthyroidism and ophthalmopathy. RNA transcripts provided the source from which TCR beta CDR3 regions were amplified. TCR CDR3 regions were first amplified by RT-PCR with HTBI primers. TCRdb ran MiXCR on the multiplex PCR reads and lists one entry per CDR3 protein. The data show some 550,000 distinct CDR3 sequences, about 20% seen once. The material sequenced was blood. The source of these receptors is a man in his late teens or twenties with Graves' hyperthyroidism.

This clonotype was detected many times. The chain employs TRBV28 and TRBJ1-6, with TRBD1 matching over 9 bases. The CDR3 runs to 15 residues. From germline, CDR1 is MDHEN and CDR2 SYDVKM. V shed 5 bases and J 6 bases; nucleotides not matched to a gene: 5. Here the CDR3 reads CASSPPGQGNSPLHF. The CDR3 DNA sequence: TGTGCCAGCAGTCCCCCGGGACAGGGTAATTCACCCCTCCACTTT.

This clonotype was observed many times. V usage is TRBV6-5 and J usage is TRBJ1-2; D uncertain. The CDR3 runs 12 residues. Germline values: CDR1 MNHEY, CDR2 SVGAGI. Trimming left V 10 bases short and J 8 bases short, with 17 bases between. CDR3 protein: CATLRESRGYTF. The CDR3 DNA reads TGTGCCACTTTGCGGGAGAGTAGAGGCTACACCTTC.

The chain uses TRBV5-1 and TRBJ1-2; 8 nucleotides match TRBD1. The germline gives CDR1 SGHRS, CDR2 YFSETQ. Trimming took 4 bases from V and 2 from J; bases not matched to a gene: 4. This CDR3 contains 14 residues. The DNA for the CDR3 is TGCGCCAGCAGCGGCTGGACAGGGAACTATGGCTACACCTTC. Translation gives CASSGWTGNYGYTF.

Comments on this clonotype: One end of the junction does not line up with germline, which may come from a read error. The CDR3 loop reads CASGLETAPETGSNQPQHF. CDR3 bases: TGTGCCAGCGGTTTAGAGACAGCCCCTGAGACAGGGAGCAATCAGCCCCAGCATTTT. This chain links TRBV12-3 or TRBV12-4 with TRBJ1-5; 7 nucleotides agree with TRBD1. The CDR3 is 19 residues long.

The rearrangement links TRBV28 to TRBJ2-4; tentative D call: TRBD1 (6 bases). Per germline, CDR1 MDHEN and CDR2 SYDVKM. V lost 4 bases to trimming and J lost 7 bases, with 17 bases between them. CDR3 length: 15 amino acids. The CDR3 is CASSSGQSPGNIQYF. DNA for the CDR3: TGTGCCAGCAGTTCCGGACAGAGTCCGGGGAACATTCAGTACTTC.